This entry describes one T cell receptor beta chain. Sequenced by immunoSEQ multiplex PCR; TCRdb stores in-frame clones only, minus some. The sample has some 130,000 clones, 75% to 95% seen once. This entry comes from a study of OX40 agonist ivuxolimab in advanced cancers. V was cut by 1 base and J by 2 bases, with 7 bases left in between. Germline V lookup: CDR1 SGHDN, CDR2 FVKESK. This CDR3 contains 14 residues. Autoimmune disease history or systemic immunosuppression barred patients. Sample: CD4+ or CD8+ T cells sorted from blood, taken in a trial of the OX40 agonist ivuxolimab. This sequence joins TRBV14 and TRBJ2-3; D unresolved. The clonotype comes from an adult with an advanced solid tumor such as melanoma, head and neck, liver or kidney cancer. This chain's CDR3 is CASSQAQFTDTQYF. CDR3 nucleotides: TGTGCCAGCAGCCAAGCCCAATTCACAGATACGCAGTATTTT.